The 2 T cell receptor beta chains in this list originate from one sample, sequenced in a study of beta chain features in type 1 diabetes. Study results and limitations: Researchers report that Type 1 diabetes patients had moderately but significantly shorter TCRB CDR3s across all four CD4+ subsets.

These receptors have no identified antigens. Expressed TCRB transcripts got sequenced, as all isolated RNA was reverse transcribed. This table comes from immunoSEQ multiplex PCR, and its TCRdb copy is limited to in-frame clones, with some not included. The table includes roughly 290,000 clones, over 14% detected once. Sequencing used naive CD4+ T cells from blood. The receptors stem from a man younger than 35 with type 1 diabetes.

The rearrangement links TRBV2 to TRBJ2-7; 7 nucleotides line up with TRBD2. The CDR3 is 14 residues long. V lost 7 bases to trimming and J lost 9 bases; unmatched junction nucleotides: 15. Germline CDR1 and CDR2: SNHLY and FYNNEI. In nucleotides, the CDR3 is TGTGCCAGCACCCGCGGGACTACCCTAGCCGGGCAGTACTTC. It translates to CASTRGTTLAGQYF.

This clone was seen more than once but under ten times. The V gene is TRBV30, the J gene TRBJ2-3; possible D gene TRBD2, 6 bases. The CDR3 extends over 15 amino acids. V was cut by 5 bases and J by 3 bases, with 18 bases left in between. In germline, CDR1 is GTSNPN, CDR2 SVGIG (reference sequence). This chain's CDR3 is CAWVPPGLGTDTQYF. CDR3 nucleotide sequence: TGTGCCTGGGTTCCTCCGGGACTGGGAACAGATACGCAGTATTTT.